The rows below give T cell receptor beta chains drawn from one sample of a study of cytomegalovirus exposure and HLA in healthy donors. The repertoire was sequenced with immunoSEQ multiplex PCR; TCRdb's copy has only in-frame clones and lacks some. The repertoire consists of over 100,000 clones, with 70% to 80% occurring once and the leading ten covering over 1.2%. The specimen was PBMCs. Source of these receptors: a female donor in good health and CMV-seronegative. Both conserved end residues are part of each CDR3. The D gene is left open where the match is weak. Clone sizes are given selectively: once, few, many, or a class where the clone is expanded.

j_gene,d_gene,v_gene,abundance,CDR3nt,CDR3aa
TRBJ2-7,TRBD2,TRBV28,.,TGTGCCAGCAGTCAGCGGGGGGGCTACGAGCAGTACTTC,CASSQRGGYEQYF
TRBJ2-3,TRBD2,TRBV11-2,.,TGTGCCAGCAGCTCGGGACTAGCGGGAGGGCTTAGCACAGATACGCAGTATTTT,CASSSGLAGGLSTDTQYF
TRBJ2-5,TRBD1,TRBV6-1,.,TGTGCCAGCACTACGACAGGGACGGGCTTGGAGCAGTACTTC,CASTTTGTGLEQYF
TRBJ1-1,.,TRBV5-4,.,TGTGCCAGCAGCTTGGCCCCAGGGGATGAAGCTTTCTTT,CASSLAPGDEAFF
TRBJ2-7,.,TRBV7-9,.,TGTGCCAGCAGCTTAGGAGGACTACTAATCTCCTACGAGCAGTACTTC,CASSLGGLLISYEQYF
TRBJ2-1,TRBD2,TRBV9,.,TGTGCCAGCAGCACGCGGGAGGGCCCCTACAATGAGCAGTTCTTC,CASSTREGPYNEQFF
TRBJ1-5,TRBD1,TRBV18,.,TGTGCCAGCTCAAGGACAGGGGCCTTAAGCCAGCCCCAGCATTTT,CASSRTGALSQPQHF
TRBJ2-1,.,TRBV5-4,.,TGTGCCAGCAGCTTGATAGGGGACAATGAGCAGTTCTTC,CASSLIGDNEQFF
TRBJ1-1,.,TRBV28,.,TGTGCCAGCAGTTTATCCAGAAGAAATGAAGCTTTCTTT,CASSLSRRNEAFF
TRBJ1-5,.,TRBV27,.,TGTGCCAGCAGTCCCCAAGGGGGGGTTCAGCCCCAGCATTTT,CASSPQGGVQPQHF
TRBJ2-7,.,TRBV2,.,TGTGCCAGCAGGGAAGACAGCTACGAGCAGTACTTC,CASREDSYEQYF
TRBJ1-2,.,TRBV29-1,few,TGCAGCGTTTACCGACAGGCCACCTATGGCTACACCTTC,CSVYRQATYGYTF
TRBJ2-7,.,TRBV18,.,TGTGCCAGCTCTCCTTACTACTTGCAGGGTACCTACGAGCAGTACTTC,CASSPYYLQGTYEQYF
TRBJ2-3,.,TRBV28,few,TGTGCCAGCAGTTTACAGGGTTTTACGCAGTATTTT,CASSLQGFTQYF
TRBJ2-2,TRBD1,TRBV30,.,TGTGCCGGGACAACAGGGGGCTTCACCGGGGAGCTGTTTTTT,CAGTTGGFTGELFF
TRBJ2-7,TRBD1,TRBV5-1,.,TGCGCCAGCAGCTTGGAAGGGGGCCTGTCCTACGAGCAGTACTTC,CASSLEGGLSYEQYF
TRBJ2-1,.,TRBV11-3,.,TGTGCCAGCAGCTTAGGCGGGATCTTCAATGAGCAGTTCTTC,CASSLGGIFNEQFF
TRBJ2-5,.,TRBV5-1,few,TGCGCCAGCAGCTTGAATGGGGCTCAAGAGACCCAGTACTTC,CASSLNGAQETQYF
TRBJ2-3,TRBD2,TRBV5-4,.,TGTGCCAGCAGCCCTCTTAGCGGGAGCGCAGGTACGCAGTATTTT,CASSPLSGSAGTQYF
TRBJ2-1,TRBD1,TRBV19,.,TGTGCCAGTAGTATAGGGAGAGGACAGGGTTGGAATGAGCAGTTCTTC,CASSIGRGQGWNEQFF
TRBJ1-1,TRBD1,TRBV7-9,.,TGTGCCAGCAGTCCCGGGACAGGGGGCGCGGGGGGGAACACTGAAGCTTTCTTT,CASSPGTGGAGGNTEAFF
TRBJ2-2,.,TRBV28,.,TGTGCCACTCGGGGAGGCCCTAACACCGGGGAGCTGTTTTTT,CATRGGPNTGELFF
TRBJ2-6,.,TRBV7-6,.,TGTGCCAGCAGCTTAGACAGGGCTGGGGCCAACGTCCTGACTTTC,CASSLDRAGANVLTF
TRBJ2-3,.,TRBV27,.,TGTGCCAGCAGTTTATCGGGGGGGCTAGCGAGACTAACGCAGTATTTT,CASSLSGGLARLTQYF
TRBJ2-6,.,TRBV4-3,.,TGCGCCAGCAGCCACAGCAGGGCTGGGGCCAACGTCCTGACTTTC,CASSHSRAGANVLTF
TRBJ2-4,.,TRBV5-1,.,TGCGCCAGCAGCTTGGTAGGCAGCGGACTAGCCAAAAACATTCAGTACTTC,CASSLVGSGLAKNIQYF
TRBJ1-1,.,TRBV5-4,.,TGTGCCAGCAGCTTGGCGACGGGGAACACTGAAGCTTTCTTT,CASSLATGNTEAFF
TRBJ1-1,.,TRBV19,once,TGTGCCAGTAGTATCGCGGGGCCATACCCCGCTTTCTTT,CASSIAGPYPAFF
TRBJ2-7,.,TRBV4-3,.,TGCGCCAGCAGCCAAGAGGTCGCAGGGGCGGAGGACGAGCAGTACTTC,CASSQEVAGAEDEQYF
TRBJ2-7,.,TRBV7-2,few,TGTGCCAGCAGCTTAGTTGTGCGGGGTCCCTACGAGCAGTACTTC,CASSLVVRGPYEQYF
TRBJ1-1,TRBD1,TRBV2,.,TGTGCCAGCAGGATGGGACAGGGATTCACTGAAGCTTTCTTT,CASRMGQGFTEAFF
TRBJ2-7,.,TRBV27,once,TGTGCCAGCAGTTTATCATTGGGCAGCTCCTACGAGCAGTACTTC,CASSLSLGSSYEQYF
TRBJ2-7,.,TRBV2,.,TGTGCCAGCAGTCGAAGCGCCTACGAGCAGTACTTC,CASSRSAYEQYF
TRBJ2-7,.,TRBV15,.,TGTGCCACCAGCAGAGATCAGGGCGCCACCTACGAGCAGTACTTC,CATSRDQGATYEQYF
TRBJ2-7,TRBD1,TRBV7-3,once,TGTGCCAGCAGCCCACACTCGACAGGGGGCTACGAGCAGTACTTC,CASSPHSTGGYEQYF
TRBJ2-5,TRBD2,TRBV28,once,TGTGCCAGCAGTCTCGGGGGGGCTGTAGGAGAGACCCAGTACTTC,CASSLGGAVGETQYF
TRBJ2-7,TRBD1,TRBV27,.,TGTGCCAGCAGATCACAGGGGGCGGGCGAGCAGTACTTC,CASRSQGAGEQYF